Included here is one T cell receptor (beta chain) sequence, with context. The data were obtained in a study of blood T cell repertoires in COVID-19. Study-wide background: Spain, Italy and the United States supplied samples that represented acute and convalescent COVID-19. In each case, the material was cDNA or gDNA derived from T cells, B-cell-depleted T cells, or PBMCs.

Trimming removed 0 bases at V and 3 bases at J, with 9 bases between. This CDR3 spans 14 amino acids. From germline, CDR1 is SGDLS and CDR2 YYNGEE. Original processing methods: Reference gene primers were amplified, and this amplification served to estimate nucleated cell counts. Profiling relied on immunoSEQ multiplex PCR, and the TCRdb table lists in-frame clones only, not all of them. Clone size and the V and J calls come from that table; the DNA yielded D and trimming. The data hold 150,000 or so clones, with approximately 80% observed a single time. The chain uses TRBV9 and TRBJ1-1, with D unresolved. The TCR comes from a man between 65 and 85 years old who had recovered from COVID-19. The sample comprised peripheral blood. In nucleotides, the CDR3 is TGTGCCAGCAGCGTAGACTCGGGTTACACTGAAGCTTTCTTT. Translation gives CASSVDSGYTEAFF.